This T cell receptor (beta chain) stems from a study of Ad26.COV2.S vaccination and SARS-CoV-2 variants. Study-wide context: Ad26.COV2.S shots went into the muscle once or twice, 56 days apart.

Overall study findings and caveats: Substantial breadth was reported for post-vaccination spike-specific CD8+ and CD4+ T cells. Placebo recipients and vaccine recipients were similar in non-spike TCR breadth.

The CDR3 has 13 residues. Germline V gene data show CDR1 as SGHRS and CDR2 as YFSETQ. Trimming took off 2 bases at V and 5 bases at J, with 5 bases between the two ends. With regard to this clone: Its specificity is unknown.

The protocol was immunoSEQ multiplex PCR, while the TCRdb copy is restricted to in-frame clones and leaves out a portion. The repertoire holds approximately 480,000 clones, around 88% seen once, with around 13% in the top ten. As to treatment: roughly 20 received Ad26.COV2.S at low or high dose, single or two shots; about five received placebo; per-sample allocation not given. Day 63 after the first injection of vaccine or placebo was the sampling time. An Ad26 vector that expressed Wuhan-strain SARS-CoV-2 spike constituted the vaccine. This rearrangement joins TRBV5-1 to TRBJ1-6; D uncertain. The sequence was collected from a person aged 18-65 years who received the Ad26.COV2.S COVID-19 vaccine or a placebo. The material was peripheral blood, obtained in a trial of Ad26.COV2.S vaccine versus placebo. CDR3 DNA: TGCGCCAGCAGCTTACAGAATAATTCACCCCTCCACTTT. Protein sequence: CASSLQNNSPLHF.